This note documents a single T cell receptor beta chain sequence. Data came from immunoSEQ multiplex PCR; TCRdb stores just in-frame clones and leaves some out. The sample holds about 56,000 clones, approximately 83% seen once. These data originate in a study of T cell responses to AZD1222 COVID-19 vaccine. Germline-derived CDR1 and CDR2 are SGHVS and FNYEAQ. V lost 4 bases to trimming and J lost 2 bases, with 9 bases between them. This CDR3 spans 13 amino acids. Material: peripheral blood, obtained on day 0 of AZD1222 vaccination. This TCR came from an adult in good health. The V and J genes are TRBV7-6 and TRBJ2-7, with a tentative D call TRBD2 (5 bases). This CDR3 reads CASSYGNTYEQYF. CDR3 DNA: TGTGCCAGCAGCTACGGGAATACCTACGAGCAGTACTTC. Together with reference TRBV7-6 and TRBJ2-7, the CDR3 gives the full variable domain: GAGVSQSPRYKVTKRGQDVALRCDPISGHVSLYWYRQALGQGPEFLTYFNYEAQQDKSGLPNDRFSAERPEGSISTLTIQRTEQRDSAMYRCASSYGNTYEQYFGPGTRLTVT.